What follows describes a single T cell receptor (beta chain). Its specificity is not known. The CDR3 has 14 amino acids. J was trimmed by 7 bases and V by 5 bases; bases with no gene match: 7. The germline V gene encodes CDR1 SGHAT and CDR2 FQNNGV. This record belongs to a study of cytotoxic CD8 clonotypes in ibrutinib-treated CLL. Study-level information: Each sample contained, on average, 255,043 productive templates and 75,000 to 100,000 productive rearrangements.

The repertoire was sequenced with immunoSEQ multiplex PCR; TCRdb's copy has only in-frame clones and lacks some. The repertoire holds about 25,000 clones, with over 65% as singletons. Notes on the study in general: Clonality increased at ibrutinib response and stayed stable in sustained remission. At progression, however, it fell back toward baseline.

This sample comprised PBMCs, obtained after 12 months of ibrutinib treatment. The chain employs TRBV11-2 and TRBJ1-4; 7 positions agree with TRBD1. The receptor was derived from a human donor with chronic lymphocytic leukemia. CDR3: CASSNDRDAEKLFF. DNA of the CDR3: TGTGCCAGCAGCAACGACAGGGACGCTGAAAAACTGTTTTTT.